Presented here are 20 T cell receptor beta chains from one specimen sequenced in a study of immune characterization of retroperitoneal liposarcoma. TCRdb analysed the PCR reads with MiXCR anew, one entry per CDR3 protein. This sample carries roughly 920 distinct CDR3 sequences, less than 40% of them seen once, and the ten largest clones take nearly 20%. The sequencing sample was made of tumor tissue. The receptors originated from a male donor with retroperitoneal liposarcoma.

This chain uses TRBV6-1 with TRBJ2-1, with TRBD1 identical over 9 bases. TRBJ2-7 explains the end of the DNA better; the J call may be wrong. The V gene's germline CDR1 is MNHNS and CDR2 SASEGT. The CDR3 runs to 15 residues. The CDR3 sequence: CASSPWDRVSYEQYF. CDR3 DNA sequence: TGTGCCAGCTCCCCCTGGGACAGGGTGTCCTACGAGCAGTACTTC.

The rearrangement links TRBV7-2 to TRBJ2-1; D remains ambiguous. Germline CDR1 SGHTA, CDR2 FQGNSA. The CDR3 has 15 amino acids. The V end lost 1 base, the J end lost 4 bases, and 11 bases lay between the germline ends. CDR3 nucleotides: TGTGCCAGCAGCTTAGGGCCCAAACCTTACAATGAGCAGTTCTTC. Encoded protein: CASSLGPKPYNEQFF.

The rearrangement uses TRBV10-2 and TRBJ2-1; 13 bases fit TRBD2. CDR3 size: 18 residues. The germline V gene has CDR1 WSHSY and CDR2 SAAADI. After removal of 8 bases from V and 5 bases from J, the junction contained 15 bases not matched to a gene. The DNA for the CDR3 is TGCGCCAGCGCCACACCGGGACTAGCGGGACCTGACCACAATGAGCAGTTCTTC. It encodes CASATPGLAGPDHNEQFF.

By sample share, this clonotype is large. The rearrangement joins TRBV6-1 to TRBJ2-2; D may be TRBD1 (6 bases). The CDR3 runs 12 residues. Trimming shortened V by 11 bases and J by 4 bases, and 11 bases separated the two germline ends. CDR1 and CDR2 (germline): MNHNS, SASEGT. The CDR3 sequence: CAGYRVTGELFF. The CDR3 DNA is TGTGCCGGTTACAGGGTCACCGGGGAGCTGTTTTTT.

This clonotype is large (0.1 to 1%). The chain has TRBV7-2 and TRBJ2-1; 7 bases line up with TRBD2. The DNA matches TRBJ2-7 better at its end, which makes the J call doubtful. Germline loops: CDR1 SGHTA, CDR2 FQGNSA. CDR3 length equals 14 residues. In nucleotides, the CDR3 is TGTGCCAGCAGCTTAGATCCTAGCGGCTACGAGCAGTACTTC. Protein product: CASSLDPSGYEQYF.

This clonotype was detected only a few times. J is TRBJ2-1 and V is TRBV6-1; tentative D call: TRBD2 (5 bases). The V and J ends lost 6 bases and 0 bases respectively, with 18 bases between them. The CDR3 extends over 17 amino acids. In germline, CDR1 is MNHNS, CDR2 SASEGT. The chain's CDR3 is CASRPVPGVSSYNEQFF. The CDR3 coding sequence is TGTGCCAGCAGACCCGTTCCCGGGGTTAGCTCCTACAATGAGCAGTTCTTC.

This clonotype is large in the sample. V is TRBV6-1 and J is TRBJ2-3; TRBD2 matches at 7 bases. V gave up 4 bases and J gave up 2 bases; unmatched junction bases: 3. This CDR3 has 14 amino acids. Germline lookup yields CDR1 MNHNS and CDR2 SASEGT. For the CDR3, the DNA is TGTGCCAGCAGTGTCCTAGCGGACACAGATACGCAGTATTTT. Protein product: CASSVLADTDTQYF.

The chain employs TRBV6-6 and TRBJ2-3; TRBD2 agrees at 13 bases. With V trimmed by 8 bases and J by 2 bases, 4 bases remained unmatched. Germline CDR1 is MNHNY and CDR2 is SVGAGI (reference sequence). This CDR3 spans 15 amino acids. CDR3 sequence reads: CASRTSGSITDTQYF. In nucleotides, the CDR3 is TGTGCCAGCCGGACTAGCGGGAGTATCACAGATACGCAGTATTTT.

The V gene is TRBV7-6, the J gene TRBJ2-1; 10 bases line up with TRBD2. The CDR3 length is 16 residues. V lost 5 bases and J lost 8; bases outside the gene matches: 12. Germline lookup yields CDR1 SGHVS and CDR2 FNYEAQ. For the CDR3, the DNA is TGTGCCAGCAGCCGTCATCTAGCGGGAGTTTCGGATGAGCAGTTCTTC. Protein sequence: CASSRHLAGVSDEQFF.

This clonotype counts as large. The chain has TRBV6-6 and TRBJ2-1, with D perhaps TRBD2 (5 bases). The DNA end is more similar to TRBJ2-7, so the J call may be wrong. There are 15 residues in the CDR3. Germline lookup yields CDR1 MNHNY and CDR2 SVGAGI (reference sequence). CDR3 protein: CASSYEGRGYNEQYF. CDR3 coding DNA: TGTGCCAGCAGTTACGAAGGGAGAGGGTACAATGAGCAGTACTTC.

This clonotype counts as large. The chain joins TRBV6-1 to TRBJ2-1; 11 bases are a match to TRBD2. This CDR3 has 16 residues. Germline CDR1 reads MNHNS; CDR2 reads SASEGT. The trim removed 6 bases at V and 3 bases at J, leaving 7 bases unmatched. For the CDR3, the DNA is TGTGCCAGCAGAGATCTAGCGGGAGGCCTCTACAATGAGCAGTTCTTC. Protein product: CASRDLAGGLYNEQFF.

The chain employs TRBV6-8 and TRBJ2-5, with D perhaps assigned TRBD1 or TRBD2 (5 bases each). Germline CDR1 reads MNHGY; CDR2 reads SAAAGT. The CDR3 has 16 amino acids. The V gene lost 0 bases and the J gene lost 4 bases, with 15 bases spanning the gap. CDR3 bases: TGTGCCAGCAGTTACTCGATCGGGGAAGGGGCAGAGACCCAGTACTTC. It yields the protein CASSYSIGEGAETQYF.

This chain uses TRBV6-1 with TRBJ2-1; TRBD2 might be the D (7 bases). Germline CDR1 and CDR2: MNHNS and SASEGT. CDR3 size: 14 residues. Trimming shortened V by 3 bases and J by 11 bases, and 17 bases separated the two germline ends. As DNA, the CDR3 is TGTGCCAGCAGTGATCGGGGGGCCAGCGTTAAGCAGTTCTTC. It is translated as CASSDRGASVKQFF.

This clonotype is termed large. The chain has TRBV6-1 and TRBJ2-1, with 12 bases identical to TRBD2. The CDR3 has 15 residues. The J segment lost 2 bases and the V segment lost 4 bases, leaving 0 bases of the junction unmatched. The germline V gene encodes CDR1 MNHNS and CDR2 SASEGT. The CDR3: CASSGLAGAYNEQFF. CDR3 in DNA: TGTGCCAGCAGTGGACTAGCGGGAGCCTACAATGAGCAGTTCTTC.

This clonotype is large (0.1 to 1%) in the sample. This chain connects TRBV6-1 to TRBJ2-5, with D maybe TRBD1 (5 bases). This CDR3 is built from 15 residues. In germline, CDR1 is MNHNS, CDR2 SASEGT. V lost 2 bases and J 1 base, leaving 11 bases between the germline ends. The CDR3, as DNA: TGTGCCAGCAGTGAAACTCCCAGGGCCCAAGAGACCCAGTACTTC. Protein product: CASSETPRAQETQYF.

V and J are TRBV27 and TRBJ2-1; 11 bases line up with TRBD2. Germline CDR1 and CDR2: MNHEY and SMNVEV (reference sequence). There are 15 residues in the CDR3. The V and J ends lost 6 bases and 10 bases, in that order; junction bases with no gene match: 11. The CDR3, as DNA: TGTGCCAGCAGGGGTCGACTAGCGGGGAACTACGAGCAGTTCTTC. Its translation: CASRGRLAGNYEQFF.

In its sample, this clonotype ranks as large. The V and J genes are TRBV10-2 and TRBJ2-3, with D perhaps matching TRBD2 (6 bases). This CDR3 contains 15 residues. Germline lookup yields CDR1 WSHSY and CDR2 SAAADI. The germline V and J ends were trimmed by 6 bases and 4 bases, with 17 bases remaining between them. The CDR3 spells CASSDTRGGSDTQYF. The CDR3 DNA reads TGCGCCAGCAGCGATACTAGAGGAGGGTCAGATACGCAGTATTTT.

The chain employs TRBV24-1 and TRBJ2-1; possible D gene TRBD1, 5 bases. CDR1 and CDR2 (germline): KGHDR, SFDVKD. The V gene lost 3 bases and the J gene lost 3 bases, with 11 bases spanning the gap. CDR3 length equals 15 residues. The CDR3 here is CATSDPPRGYNEQFF. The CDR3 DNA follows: TGTGCCACCAGTGATCCGCCAAGGGGCTACAATGAGCAGTTCTTC.

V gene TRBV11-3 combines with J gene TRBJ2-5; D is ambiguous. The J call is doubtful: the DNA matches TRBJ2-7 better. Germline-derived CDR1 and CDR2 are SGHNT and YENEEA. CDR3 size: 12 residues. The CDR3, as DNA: TGTGCCAGCAGCTATTTTGAAGGCGAGCAGTACTTC. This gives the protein CASSYFEGEQYF.

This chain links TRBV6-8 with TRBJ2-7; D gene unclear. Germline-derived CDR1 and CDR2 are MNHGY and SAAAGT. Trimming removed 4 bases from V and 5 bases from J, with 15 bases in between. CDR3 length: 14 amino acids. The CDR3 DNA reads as TGTGCCAGCAGTTCTAGACCGCAAACGGACGAGCAGTACTTC. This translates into CASSSRPQTDEQYF.